This entry describes one T cell receptor (beta chain). Its antigen remains unidentified. These data belong to a study of T cell repertoires in cytomegalovirus infection. Whole-study context: Both recently identified HLA-C-restricted and well-studied HLA-B-restricted CMV epitopes were used in the study. Public TCR beta signatures provided an indication of both CMV infection and a matching HLA type. Study-wide findings and caveats: Accumulated public TCR beta family frequency recognized individuals carrying CMV together with the relevant HLA.

TCRdb re-called the reads with MiXCR, one entry per CDR3 protein. The table shows about 63,000 distinct CDR3 sequences, with roughly a fifth occurring only once. From germline, CDR1 is SGHVS and CDR2 FNYEAQ. This CDR3 region has 15 residues. Trimming left V 1 base short and J 6 bases short, with 13 bases between. This sequence originates from a human donor in good health (CMV status not recorded). Some clones in this sample may be carry-over from other donors' samples. The rearrangement uses TRBV7-6 and TRBJ2-1; D remains ambiguous. The material was CD8+ T cells from cultured PBMCs, obtained from culture after CMV antigen stimulation. CDR3: CASSLVGRSFNEQFF. The CDR3 region has the DNA TGTGCCAGCAGCTTAGTTGGCAGGTCGTTCAATGAGCAGTTCTTC.